A selection of T cell receptor beta chains follows, all from one sample in a study of T cell responses to AZD1222 COVID-19 vaccine. Sequencing used immunoSEQ multiplex PCR; TCRdb keeps in-frame clones, though not all of them. The sample has some 150,000 clones, around 93% seen once. Here the sequenced sample was peripheral blood, taken 28 days after the second AZD1222 dose. These TCRs come from an adult who received the AZD1222 COVID-19 vaccine. CDR3s include the opening cysteine and the closing phenylalanine or tryptophan. A D gene is named only where the DNA matches it firmly. Clone size appears in some rows only: once, few, many, or a class for an expanded clone.

TRBD1	TRBV3-1/TRBV3-2	TRBJ2-7	NA	TGTGCCAGCAGCCTCCGGACAGGGATAACCTACGAGCAGTACTTC	CASSLRTGITYEQYF
NA	TRBV6-2/TRBV6-3	TRBJ1-1	NA	TGTGCCAGCAGTCGGGGGGATTCCGGGGGTAGCACTGAAGCTTTCTTT	CASSRGDSGGSTEAFF
TRBD1	TRBV15	TRBJ2-4	NA	TGTGCCACCAGCAGAGATGGGACAGGGTATTTAGCCAAAAACATTCAGTACTTC	CATSRDGTGYLAKNIQYF
NA	TRBV6-2/TRBV6-3	TRBJ2-1	NA	TGTGCCAGCAGTTACGGGACACACACCGGGGATGAGCAGTTCTTC	CASSYGTHTGDEQFF
NA	TRBV19	TRBJ2-3	NA	TGTGCCAGCAGCCCAGGGAACAGGATGGATACGCAGTATTTT	CASSPGNRMDTQYF
NA	TRBV7-9	TRBJ1-3	NA	TGTGCCAGCAGCTTAAGATTTGGCTCGACCTCTGGAAACACCATATATTTT	CASSLRFGSTSGNTIYF
NA	TRBV5-6	TRBJ1-4	NA	TGTGCCAGCAGCTTGGGGTCTGGGCCAGCTAATGAAAAACTGTTTTTT	CASSLGSGPANEKLFF
NA	TRBV28	TRBJ1-5	NA	TGTGCCAGCAGTTTATTCAGGGTGGAACAGCCCCAGCATTTT	CASSLFRVEQPQHF
TRBD1	TRBV7-9	TRBJ1-4	NA	TGTGCCAGCAGCTTCCCGGGACAGGGTAATGAAAAACTGTTTTTT	CASSFPGQGNEKLFF
NA	TRBV2	TRBJ1-1	NA	TGTGCCAGCAGTTCGACCGGCGGGACTGAAGCTTTCTTT	CASSSTGGTEAFF
NA	TRBV6-6	TRBJ1-5	NA	TGTGCCAGTAGGGAAGTGAACAATCAGCCCCAGCATTTT	CASREVNNQPQHF
NA	TRBV7-9	TRBJ1-5	NA	TGTGCCAGCAGCTTATCCGGTAATAGCAATCAGCCCCAGCATTTT	CASSLSGNSNQPQHF
NA	TRBV6-4	TRBJ1-2	NA	TGTGCCAGCAGTGACACGGGGAGCGGCTACACCTTC	CASSDTGSGYTF
NA	TRBV23-1	TRBJ2-3	NA	TGCGCCAGCAGACCTACAGATACGCAGTATTTT	CASRPTDTQYF
TRBD1	TRBV19	TRBJ2-2	once	TGTGCCAGTAACTTACAGGGGGCAATGAACACCGGGGAGCTGTTTTTT	CASNLQGAMNTGELFF